These 3 T cell receptor beta chains share one sample of origin, sequenced in a study of blood T cell repertoires in COVID-19. Profiling relied on immunoSEQ multiplex PCR, and the TCRdb table lists in-frame clones only, not all of them. The sample lists roughly 200,000 clones; around 88% were seen once. The sample was PBMCs or T cells enriched from blood (not recorded which). The source is a woman in her twenties or thirties who had been exposed to COVID-19.

Here the CDR3 DNA reads TGTGCCAGCAGCGTAGGGGGACCTAGCGGGGGATACAATGAGCAGTTCTTC. Its protein product is CASSVGGPSGGYNEQFF. This chain joins TRBV9 and TRBJ2-1, with 10 bases matching TRBD2. Unmatched junction bases numbered 7, after V lost 0 bases and J lost 4 bases. Germline lookup yields CDR1 SGDLS and CDR2 YYNGEE. This CDR3 contains 17 residues.

This rearrangement joins TRBV27 to TRBJ2-7, with D possibly matching TRBD1 (6 bases). CDR1 MNHEY and CDR2 SMNVEV come from the germline V gene (reference sequence). V dropped 5 bases and J dropped 0 bases, with 14 bases sitting between them. This CDR3 is built from 15 residues. The CDR3 is CASSTGTVSSYEQYF. Written as DNA, the CDR3 is TGTGCCAGCAGTACAGGGACGGTTAGCTCCTACGAGCAGTACTTC.

The chain joins TRBV27 to TRBJ2-7, with 8 bases that match TRBD2. The CDR3 extends over 15 amino acids. V was clipped by 2 bases and J by 0 bases; unmatched bases: 3. The germline V gene encodes CDR1 MNHEY and CDR2 SMNVEV (reference sequence). The CDR3 loop is CASSLRSGGSYEQYF. The CDR3 DNA follows: TGTGCCAGCAGTTTAAGGAGCGGGGGCTCCTACGAGCAGTACTTC.